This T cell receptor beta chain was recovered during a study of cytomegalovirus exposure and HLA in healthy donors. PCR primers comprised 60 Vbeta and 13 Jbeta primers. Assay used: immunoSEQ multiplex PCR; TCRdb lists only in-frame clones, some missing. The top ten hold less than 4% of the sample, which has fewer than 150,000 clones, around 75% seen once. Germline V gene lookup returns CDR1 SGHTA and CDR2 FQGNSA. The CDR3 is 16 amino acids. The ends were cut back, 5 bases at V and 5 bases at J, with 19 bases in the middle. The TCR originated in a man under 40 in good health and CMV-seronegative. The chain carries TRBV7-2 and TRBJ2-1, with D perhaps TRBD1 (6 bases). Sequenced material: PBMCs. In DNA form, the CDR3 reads TGTGCCAGCAGCCTGCTGGGGACAAGTCATAACAATGAGCAGTTCTTC. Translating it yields CASSLLGTSHNNEQFF.